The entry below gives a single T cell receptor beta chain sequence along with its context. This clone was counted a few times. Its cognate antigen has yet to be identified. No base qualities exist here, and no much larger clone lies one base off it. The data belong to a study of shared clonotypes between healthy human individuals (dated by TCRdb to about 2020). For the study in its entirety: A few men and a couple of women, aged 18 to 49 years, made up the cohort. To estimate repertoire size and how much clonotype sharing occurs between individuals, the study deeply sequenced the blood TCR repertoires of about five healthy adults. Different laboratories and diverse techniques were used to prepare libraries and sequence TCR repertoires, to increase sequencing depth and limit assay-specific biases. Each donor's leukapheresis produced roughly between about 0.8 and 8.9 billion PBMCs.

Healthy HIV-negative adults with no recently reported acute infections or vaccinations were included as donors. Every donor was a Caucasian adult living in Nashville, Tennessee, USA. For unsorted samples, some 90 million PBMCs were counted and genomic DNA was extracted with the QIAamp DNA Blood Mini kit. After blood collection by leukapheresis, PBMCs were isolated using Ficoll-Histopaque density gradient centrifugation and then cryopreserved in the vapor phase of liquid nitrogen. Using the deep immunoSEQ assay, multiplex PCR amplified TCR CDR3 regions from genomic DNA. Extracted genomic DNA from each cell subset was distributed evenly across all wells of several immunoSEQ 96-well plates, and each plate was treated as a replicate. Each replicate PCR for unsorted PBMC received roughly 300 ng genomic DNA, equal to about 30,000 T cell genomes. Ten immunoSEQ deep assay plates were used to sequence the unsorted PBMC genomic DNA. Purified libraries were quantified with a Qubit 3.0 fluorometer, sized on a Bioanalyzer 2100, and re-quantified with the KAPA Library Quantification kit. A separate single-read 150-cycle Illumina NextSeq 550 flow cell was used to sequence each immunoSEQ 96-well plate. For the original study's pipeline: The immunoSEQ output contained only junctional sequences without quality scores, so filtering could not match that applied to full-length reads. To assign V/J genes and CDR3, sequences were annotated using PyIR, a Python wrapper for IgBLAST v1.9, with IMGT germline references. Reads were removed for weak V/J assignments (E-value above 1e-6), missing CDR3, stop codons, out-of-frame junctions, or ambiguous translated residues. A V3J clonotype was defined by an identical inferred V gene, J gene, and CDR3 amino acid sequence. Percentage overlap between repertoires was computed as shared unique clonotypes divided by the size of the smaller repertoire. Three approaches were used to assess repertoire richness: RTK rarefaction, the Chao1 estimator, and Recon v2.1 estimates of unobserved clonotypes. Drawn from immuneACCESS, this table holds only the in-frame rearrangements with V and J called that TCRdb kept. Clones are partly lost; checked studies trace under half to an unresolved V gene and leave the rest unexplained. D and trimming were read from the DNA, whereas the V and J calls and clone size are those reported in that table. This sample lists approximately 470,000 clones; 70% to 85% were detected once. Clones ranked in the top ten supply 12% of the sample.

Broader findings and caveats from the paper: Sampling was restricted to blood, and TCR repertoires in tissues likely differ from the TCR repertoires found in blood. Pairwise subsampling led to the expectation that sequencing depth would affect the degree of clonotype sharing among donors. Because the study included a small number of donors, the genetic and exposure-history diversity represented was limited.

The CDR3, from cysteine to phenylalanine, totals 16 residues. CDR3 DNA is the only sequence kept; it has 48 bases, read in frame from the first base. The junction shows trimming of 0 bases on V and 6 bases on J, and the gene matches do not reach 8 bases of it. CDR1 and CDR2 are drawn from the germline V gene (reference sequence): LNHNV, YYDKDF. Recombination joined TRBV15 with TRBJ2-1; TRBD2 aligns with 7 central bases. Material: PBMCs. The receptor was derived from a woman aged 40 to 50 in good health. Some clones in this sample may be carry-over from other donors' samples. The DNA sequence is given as TGTGCCACCAGCAGAGATCGGTCTAGCGGTACCAATGAGCAGTTCTTC. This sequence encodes CATSRDRSSGTNEQFF.